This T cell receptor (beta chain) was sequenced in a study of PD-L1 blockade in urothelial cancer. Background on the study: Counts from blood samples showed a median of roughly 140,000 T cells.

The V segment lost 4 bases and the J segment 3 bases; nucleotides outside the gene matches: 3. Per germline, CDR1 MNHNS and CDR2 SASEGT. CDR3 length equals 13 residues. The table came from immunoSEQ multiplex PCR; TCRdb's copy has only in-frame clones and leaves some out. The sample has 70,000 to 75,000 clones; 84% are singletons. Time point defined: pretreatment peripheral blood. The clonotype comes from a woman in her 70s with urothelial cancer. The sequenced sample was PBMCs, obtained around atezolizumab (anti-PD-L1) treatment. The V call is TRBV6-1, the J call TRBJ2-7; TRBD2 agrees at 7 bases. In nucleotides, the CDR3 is TGTGCCAGCAGTGCGGGAGGCAACTACGAGCAGTACTTC. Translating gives CASSAGGNYEQYF.